The clone carrying this TCR beta chain was recorded at least ten times. As yet, its antigen is unknown. The data are from a study of T cells after posttransplantation cyclophosphamide. The related graft donor's blood sample was taken on the day of bone marrow donation. Trimming left V 4 bases short and J 0 bases short, with 16 bases between. The CDR3 sequence is 16 residues long. Looked up from germline, CDR1 is LNHDA and CDR2 is SQIVND (reference sequence). Profiling relied on immunoSEQ multiplex PCR, and the TCRdb table lists in-frame clones only, not all of them. Singletons are absent from the sample, which has around 35,000 clones. Study results and caveats: TRB clonality was highly associated with recipient CMV seropositivity and reactivation. Later post-transplant blood repertoires were often dominated by donor CD8+ memory clones. Skin or GI-infiltrating T cells shared few TRB sequences with blood.

The chain links TRBV19 to TRBJ2-7; possible D gene TRBD1, 6 bases. Sequencing was carried out using PBMCs. The sequence was collected from a woman aged 50 to 60 in good health and a related stem cell transplant donor. CDR3 protein: CASSRDQGSTSYEQYF. The DNA for the CDR3 is TGTGCCAGTAGTAGGGATCAGGGGTCTACCTCCTACGAGCAGTACTTC.